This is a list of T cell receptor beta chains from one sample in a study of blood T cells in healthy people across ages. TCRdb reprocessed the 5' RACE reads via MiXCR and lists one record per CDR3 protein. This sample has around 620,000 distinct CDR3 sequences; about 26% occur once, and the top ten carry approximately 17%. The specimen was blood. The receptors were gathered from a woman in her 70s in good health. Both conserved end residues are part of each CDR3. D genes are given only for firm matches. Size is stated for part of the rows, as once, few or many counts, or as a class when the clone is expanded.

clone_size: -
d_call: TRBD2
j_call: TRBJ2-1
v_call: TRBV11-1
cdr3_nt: TGTGCCAGCAGCGTATGGGGTAGCGGGAGTTTAGATGAGCAGTTCTTC
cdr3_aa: CASSVWGSGSLDEQFF

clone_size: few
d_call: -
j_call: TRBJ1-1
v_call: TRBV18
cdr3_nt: TGTGCCAGCTCACTTTCGGGGGCCACTGAAGCTTTCTTT
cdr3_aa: CASSLSGATEAFF

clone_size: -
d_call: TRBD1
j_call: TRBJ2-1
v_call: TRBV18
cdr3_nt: TGTGCCAGCTCAAAGGGGGCCGACTCCTACAATGAGCAGTTCTTC
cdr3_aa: CASSKGADSYNEQFF

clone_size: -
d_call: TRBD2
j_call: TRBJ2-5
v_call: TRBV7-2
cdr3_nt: TGTGCATCCGGGACTAGGGACTTCCAAGAGACCCAGTACTTC
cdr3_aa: CASGTRDFQETQYF

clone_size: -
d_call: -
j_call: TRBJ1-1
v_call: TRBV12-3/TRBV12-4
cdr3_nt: TGTGCCAGCAGTTTAAAAGACGGCTTGAACACTGAAGCTTTCTTT
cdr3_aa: CASSLKDGLNTEAFF

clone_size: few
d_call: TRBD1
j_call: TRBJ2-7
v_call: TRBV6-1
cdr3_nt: TGTGCCAGCAGTGAATTTGGGACAGACTACGAGCAGTACTTC
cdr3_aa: CASSEFGTDYEQYF

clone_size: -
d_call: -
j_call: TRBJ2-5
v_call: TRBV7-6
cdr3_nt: TGTGCCAGCAGCTTAGGCCTCCGGGTGGGAGGGGGAGAGACCCAGTACTTC
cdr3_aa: CASSLGLRVGGGETQYF

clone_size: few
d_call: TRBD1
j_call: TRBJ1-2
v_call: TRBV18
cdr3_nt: TGTGCCAGCTCACCCGACAGGGGATTTAACTATGGCTACACCTTC
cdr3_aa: CASSPDRGFNYGYTF

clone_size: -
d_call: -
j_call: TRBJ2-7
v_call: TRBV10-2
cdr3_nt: TGCGCCAGCAGTGAGCGCGTCGAGCAGTACTTC
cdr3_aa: CASSERVEQYF

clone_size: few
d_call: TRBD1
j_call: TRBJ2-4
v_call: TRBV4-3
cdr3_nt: TGCGCCAGCAGCCTTGGGCAGGGGGCGAACATTCAGTACTTC
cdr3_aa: CASSLGQGANIQYF